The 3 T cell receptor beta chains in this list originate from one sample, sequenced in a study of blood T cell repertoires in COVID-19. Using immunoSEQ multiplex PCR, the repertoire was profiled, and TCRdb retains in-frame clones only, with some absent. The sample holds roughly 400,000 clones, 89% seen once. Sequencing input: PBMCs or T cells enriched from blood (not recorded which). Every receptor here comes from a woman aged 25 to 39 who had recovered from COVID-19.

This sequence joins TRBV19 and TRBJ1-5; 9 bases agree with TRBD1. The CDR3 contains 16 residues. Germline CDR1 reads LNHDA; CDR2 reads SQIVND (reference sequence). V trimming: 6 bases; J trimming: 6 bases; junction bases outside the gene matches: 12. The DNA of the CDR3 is TGTGCCAGTAGCATACTCTCCACAGGGGGCAGTCAGCCCCAGCATTTT. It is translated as CASSILSTGGSQPQHF.

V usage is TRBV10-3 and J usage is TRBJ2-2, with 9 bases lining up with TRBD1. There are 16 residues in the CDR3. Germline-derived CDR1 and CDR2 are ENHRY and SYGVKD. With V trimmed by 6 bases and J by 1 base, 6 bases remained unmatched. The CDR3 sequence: CAIRARDRENTGELFF. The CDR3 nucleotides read TGTGCCATCAGAGCGAGGGACAGGGAGAACACCGGGGAGCTGTTTTTT.

The CDR3 DNA sequence: TGCAGCGTCGCGGTAGATGAGCAGTTCTTC. It specifies CSVAVDEQFF. This chain joins TRBV29-1 and TRBJ2-1; D not resolved. Trimming removed 6 bases from V and 8 bases from J, with 8 bases in between. CDR3 size: 10 residues. The germline V gene encodes CDR1 SQVTM and CDR2 ANQGSEA.